A selection of T cell receptor beta chains follows, all from one sample in a study of blood T cell repertoires in COVID-19. Generated by immunoSEQ multiplex PCR, the TCRdb table keeps only in-frame clones and is missing some. The data contain 100,000 to 150,000 clones, about 80% of them singletons. The sample taken for sequencing was peripheral blood. The receptors shown here come from a man aged 35-49 years with active or convalescent COVID-19. Both conserved end residues are part of each CDR3. The D gene is left open where the match is weak. Size is omitted from some rows. Given values are once, few, many or a class for expanded clones.

D	size	V	J	DNA	CDR3
NA	NA	TRBV9	TRBJ1-3	TGTGCCAGCAGCGTAGGGGACCGGTTGGGGGGCACCATATATTTT	CASSVGDRLGGTIYF
NA	NA	TRBV27	TRBJ2-3	TGTGCCAGCACAGCGGACCCCTTCACAGATACGCAGTATTTT	CASTADPFTDTQYF
NA	few	TRBV6-6	TRBJ2-7	TGTGCCAGCAGTTACTTGGGGAGTTACGAGCAGTACTTC	CASSYLGSYEQYF
NA	NA	TRBV19	TRBJ2-7	TGTGCCAGTAGTCCAGGAAGCTCCTACGAGCAGTACTTC	CASSPGSSYEQYF
TRBD1	NA	TRBV19	TRBJ2-1	TGTGCCAGTAGTTGGGACAGAAGTAACTACAATGAGCAGTTCTTC	CASSWDRSNYNEQFF
TRBD1	NA	TRBV3-1/TRBV3-2	TRBJ1-6	TGTGCCAGCAGCCAGCGGACAGGGGATAATTCACCCCTCCACTTT	CASSQRTGDNSPLHF
NA	NA	TRBV5-5	TRBJ1-2	TGTGCCAGCAGCTTGGTGATACCCCCGGGATCGCTTTCGGGCTATGGCTACACCTTC	CASSLVIPPGSLSGYGYTF
NA	NA	TRBV14	TRBJ2-3	TGTGCCAGCAGCCAAGATAGCGGCAACAGGTTCACAGATACGCAGTATTTT	CASSQDSGNRFTDTQYF
NA	NA	TRBV4-1	TRBJ2-7	TGCGCCAGCAGCCAAGGGCAACAGAGAACCTACGAGCAGTACTTC	CASSQGQQRTYEQYF
NA	NA	TRBV4-2	TRBJ2-7	TGTGCCAGCAGCCGCGGGGAGCCAGGGTACGAGCAGTACTTC	CASSRGEPGYEQYF
NA	NA	TRBV18	TRBJ2-5	TGTGCCAGCTCACCACCCGGAGGGATACAAGAGACCCAGTACTTC	CASSPPGGIQETQYF
TRBD1	NA	TRBV19	TRBJ1-1	TGTGCCAGTACCAAGGACAGGGGCACTGAAGCTTTCTTT	CASTKDRGTEAFF
TRBD2	NA	TRBV6-6	TRBJ2-2	TGTGCCAGCAGTCACCCCGGTCCGGGGGGGCACACCGGGGAGCTGTTTTTT	CASSHPGPGGHTGELFF
NA	NA	TRBV10-3	TRBJ1-1	TGTGCCATCAGTGAGGGGAGGGGAGGGGACACTGAAGCTTTCTTT	CAISEGRGGDTEAFF
TRBD1	NA	TRBV27	TRBJ2-7	TGTGCCAGCAGGCGGACAGGGGGCGAGCAGTACTTC	CASRRTGGEQYF
TRBD1	NA	TRBV7-2	TRBJ1-2	TGTGCCAGCAGCCCACAGGGGAGGTATGGCTACACCTTC	CASSPQGRYGYTF
TRBD1	once	TRBV4-3	TRBJ1-2	TGCGCCAGCAGCCAGAGGGACCTAGGACAGGGTACTGTGTTGCTGGCCTATGGCTACACCTTC	CASSQRDLGQGTVLLAYGYTF
NA	NA	TRBV24-1	TRBJ1-4	TGTGCCACCAGTGACAGGACAACTAATGAAAAACTGTTTTTT	CATSDRTTNEKLFF
NA	NA	TRBV7-9	TRBJ1-2	TGTGCCAGCAGTTTTCCCGAGGGCAGCGACTATGGCTACACCTTC	CASSFPEGSDYGYTF
TRBD2	NA	TRBV5-4	TRBJ2-1	TGTGCCAGCAGCGAGGATCTAGCGGGCGTCTACAATGAGCAGTTCTTC	CASSEDLAGVYNEQFF
NA	few	TRBV30	TRBJ1-1	TGTGCCTGGAGTGGACGGGGGGAGATAGAAGCTTTCTTT	CAWSGRGEIEAFF
TRBD1	NA	TRBV7-2	TRBJ2-2	TGTGCCAGCAGCCCGCAGACAGGGGTGGCCGGGGAGCTGTTTTTT	CASSPQTGVAGELFF
TRBD1	NA	TRBV5-1	TRBJ2-7	TGCGCCAGCAGCTGGGGTAGGGACAGTAAAGAAAGCTCCTACGAGCAGTACTTC	CASSWGRDSKESSYEQYF
NA	once	TRBV19	TRBJ1-1	TGTGCCAGTTTTAGGAGCGACACTGAAGCTTTCTTT	CASFRSDTEAFF
NA	NA	TRBV6-5	TRBJ2-4	TGTGCCAGCAGACACAGGGGAGGAAACATTCAGTACTTC	CASRHRGGNIQYF
TRBD2	once	TRBV3-1/TRBV3-2	TRBJ2-3	TGTGCCAGCAGCCAAGGCGCCGGGGGGAATACGCAGTATTTT	CASSQGAGGNTQYF
TRBD1	NA	TRBV28	TRBJ1-2	TGTGCCAGCAGTTTAATAGGGACAGGGCCCGGCTACACCTTC	CASSLIGTGPGYTF
NA	NA	TRBV7-6	TRBJ2-7	TGTGCCAGCAGCACCTCCCCGGGGTACTCCTACGAGCAGTACTTC	CASSTSPGYSYEQYF
NA	NA	TRBV10-2	TRBJ2-7	TGCGCCAGCAAATTTCTGGGGCAGCTGAGCTCCTACGAGCAGTACTTC	CASKFLGQLSSYEQYF
NA	NA	TRBV29-1	TRBJ2-4	TGCAGCGTTGAGAGCGGTAAAAACATTCAGTACTTC	CSVESGKNIQYF
NA	NA	TRBV27	TRBJ1-3	TGTGCCAGCAGCAGTCACGGGGTGGAAGGAAACACCATATATTTT	CASSSHGVEGNTIYF
TRBD2	NA	TRBV9	TRBJ2-2	TGTGCCAGCAGCCCCGGGACTAGCGGGGTGAACACCGGGGAGCTGTTTTTT	CASSPGTSGVNTGELFF
TRBD1	NA	TRBV7-3	TRBJ2-3	TGTGCCAGCAGCTTGGGACAGATCCCAGATACGCAGTATTTT	CASSLGQIPDTQYF
TRBD1	many	TRBV27	TRBJ1-2	TGTGCCAGCAGACCAGCAGGGGGCGTCTATGGCTACACCTTC	CASRPAGGVYGYTF
NA	NA	TRBV3-1/TRBV3-2	TRBJ2-1	TGTGCCAGCAGCCAGGACGGGAACAATGAGCAGTTCTTC	CASSQDGNNEQFF
NA	NA	TRBV7-9	TRBJ1-1	TGTGCCAGCAGCTTAGCGGCGGGGGCTTTCTTT	CASSLAAGAFF
NA	NA	TRBV29-1	TRBJ2-3	TGCAGCGTATGGGGGATACCCTTAGGAGGGGATACGCAGTATTTT	CSVWGIPLGGDTQYF
TRBD2	NA	TRBV7-2	TRBJ2-5	TGTGCCAGCAGACCACGACTAGCGCAAGGGGAGACCCAGTACTTC	CASRPRLAQGETQYF
NA	once	TRBV30	TRBJ1-2	TGTGCCTGGAGTCATAGCTACTCCTATGGCTACACCTTC	CAWSHSYSYGYTF
TRBD1	NA	TRBV28	TRBJ1-1	TGTGCCAGCAGACTCCAGGGGGACACTGAAGCTTTCTTT	CASRLQGDTEAFF
NA	NA	TRBV5-1	TRBJ2-1	TGCGCCAGCAGCTCAGGACAGAGATCCTACAATGAGCAGTTCTTC	CASSSGQRSYNEQFF
TRBD2	NA	TRBV5-4	TRBJ2-7	TGTGCCAGCAGCCCAGGGACTAGCGGTTGGGACTACGAGCAGTACTTC	CASSPGTSGWDYEQYF
TRBD1	once	TRBV28	TRBJ1-1	TGTGCCAGCAGTTCCGCTTCGACAGGGGCCACTGAAGCTTTCTTT	CASSSASTGATEAFF
TRBD1	NA	TRBV5-1	TRBJ1-4	TGCGCCAGCACAACAGGGGACGAAAAACTGTTTTTT	CASTTGDEKLFF